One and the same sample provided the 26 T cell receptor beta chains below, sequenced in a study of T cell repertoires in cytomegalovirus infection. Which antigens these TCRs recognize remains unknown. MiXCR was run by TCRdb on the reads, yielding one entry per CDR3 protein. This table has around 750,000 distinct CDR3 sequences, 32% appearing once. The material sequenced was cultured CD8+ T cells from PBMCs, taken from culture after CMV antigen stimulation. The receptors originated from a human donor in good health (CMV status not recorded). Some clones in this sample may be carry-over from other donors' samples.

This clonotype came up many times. CDR3: CASSQEADRGDNQPQHF. For the CDR3, the DNA is TGCGCCAGCAGCCAAGAGGCGGACAGGGGTGACAATCAGCCCCAGCATTTT. The chain employs TRBV4-3 and TRBJ1-5; TRBD1 agrees at 9 bases. V shed 0 bases and J 3 bases; nucleotides not matched to a gene: 6. CDR1 and CDR2 from the germline V gene are LGHNA and YSLEER. CDR3 length: 17 amino acids.

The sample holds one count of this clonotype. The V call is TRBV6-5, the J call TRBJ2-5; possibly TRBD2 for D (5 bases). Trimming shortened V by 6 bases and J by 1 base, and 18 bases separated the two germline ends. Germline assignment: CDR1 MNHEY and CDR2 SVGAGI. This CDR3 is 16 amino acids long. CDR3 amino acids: CASRMGTGLFQETQYF. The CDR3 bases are TGTGCCAGCAGAATGGGAACCGGACTTTTCCAAGAGACCCAGTACTTC.

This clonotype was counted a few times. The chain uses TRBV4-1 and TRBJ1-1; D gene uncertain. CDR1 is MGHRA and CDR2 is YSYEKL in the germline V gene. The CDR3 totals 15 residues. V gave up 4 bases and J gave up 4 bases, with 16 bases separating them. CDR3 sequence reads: CASSPLAWGGTEAFF. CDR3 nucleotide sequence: TGCGCCAGCAGCCCACTTGCCTGGGGAGGCACTGAAGCTTTCTTT.

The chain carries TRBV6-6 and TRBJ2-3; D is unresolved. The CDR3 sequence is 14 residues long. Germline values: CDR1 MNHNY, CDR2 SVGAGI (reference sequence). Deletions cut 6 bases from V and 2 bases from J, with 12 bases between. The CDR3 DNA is TGTGCCAGCAGCCTTCCCCGATACACAGATACGCAGTATTTT. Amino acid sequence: CASSLPRYTDTQYF.

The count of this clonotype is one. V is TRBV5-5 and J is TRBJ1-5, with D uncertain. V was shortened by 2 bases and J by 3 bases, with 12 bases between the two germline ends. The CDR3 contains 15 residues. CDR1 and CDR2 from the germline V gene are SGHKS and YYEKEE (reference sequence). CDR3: CASSFSSTINQPQHF. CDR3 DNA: TGTGCCAGCAGCTTTTCCAGTACAATCAATCAGCCCCAGCATTTT.

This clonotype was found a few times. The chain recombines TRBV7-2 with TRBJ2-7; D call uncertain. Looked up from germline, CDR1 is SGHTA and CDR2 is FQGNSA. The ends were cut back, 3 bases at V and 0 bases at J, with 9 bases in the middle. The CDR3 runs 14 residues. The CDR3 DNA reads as TGTGCCAGCAGCTTTATCGCCACCTCCTACGAGCAGTACTTC. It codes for CASSFIATSYEQYF.

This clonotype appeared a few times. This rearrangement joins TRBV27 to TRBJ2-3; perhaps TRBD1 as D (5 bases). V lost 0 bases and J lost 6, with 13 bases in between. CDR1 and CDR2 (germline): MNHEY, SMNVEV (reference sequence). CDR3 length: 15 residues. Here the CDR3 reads CASSLSSPDIDTQYF. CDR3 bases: TGTGCCAGCAGTTTATCGTCGCCGGACATCGATACGCAGTATTTT.

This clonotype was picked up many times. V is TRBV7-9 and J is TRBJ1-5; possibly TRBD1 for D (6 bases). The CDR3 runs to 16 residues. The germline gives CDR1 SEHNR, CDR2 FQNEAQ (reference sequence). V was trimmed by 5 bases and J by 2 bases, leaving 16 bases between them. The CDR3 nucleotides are TGTGCCAGCAGCAGAGGGGGACATTTGGGCAATCAGCCCCAGCATTTT. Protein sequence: CASSRGGHLGNQPQHF.

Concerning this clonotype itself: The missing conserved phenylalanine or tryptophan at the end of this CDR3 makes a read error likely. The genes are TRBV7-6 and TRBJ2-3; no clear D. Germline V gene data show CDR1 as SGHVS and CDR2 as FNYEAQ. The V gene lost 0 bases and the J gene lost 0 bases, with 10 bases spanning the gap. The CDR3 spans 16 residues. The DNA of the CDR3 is TGTGCCAGCAGCTTAGCAGCCGAGATCAGCACAGATACGCAGTATTCT. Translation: CASSLAAEISTDTQYS.

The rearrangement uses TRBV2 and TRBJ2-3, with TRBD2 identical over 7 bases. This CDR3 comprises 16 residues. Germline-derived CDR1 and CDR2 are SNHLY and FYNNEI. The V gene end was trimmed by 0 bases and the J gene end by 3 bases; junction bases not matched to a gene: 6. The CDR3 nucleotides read TGTGCCAGCAGTGAAGCTGGGGGGGGGGAGACAGATACGCAGTATTTT. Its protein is CASSEAGGGETDTQYF.

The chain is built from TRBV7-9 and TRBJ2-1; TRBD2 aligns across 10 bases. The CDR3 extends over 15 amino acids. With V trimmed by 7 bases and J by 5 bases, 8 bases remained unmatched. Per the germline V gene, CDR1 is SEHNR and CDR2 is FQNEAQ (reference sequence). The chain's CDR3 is CASTVAGGAHNEQFF. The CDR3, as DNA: TGTGCCAGCACCGTAGCGGGGGGTGCCCACAATGAGCAGTTCTTC.

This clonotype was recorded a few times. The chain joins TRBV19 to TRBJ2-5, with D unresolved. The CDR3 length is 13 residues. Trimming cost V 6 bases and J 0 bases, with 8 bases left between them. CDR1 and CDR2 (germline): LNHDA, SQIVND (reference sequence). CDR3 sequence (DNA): TGTGCCAGTAGGAGTCAGTACCAAGAGACCCAGTACTTC. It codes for CASRSQYQETQYF.

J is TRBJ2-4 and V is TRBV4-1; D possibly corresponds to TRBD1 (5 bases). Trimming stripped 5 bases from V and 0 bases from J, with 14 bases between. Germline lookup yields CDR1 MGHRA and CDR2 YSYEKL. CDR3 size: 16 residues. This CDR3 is CASSLDRNLAKNIQYF. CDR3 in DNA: TGCGCCAGCAGCTTAGACAGAAACCTAGCCAAAAACATTCAGTACTTC.

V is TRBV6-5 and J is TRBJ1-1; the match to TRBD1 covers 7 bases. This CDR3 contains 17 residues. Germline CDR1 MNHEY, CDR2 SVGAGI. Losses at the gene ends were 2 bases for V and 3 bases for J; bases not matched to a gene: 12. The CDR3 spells CASSYTHRQGGYTEAFF. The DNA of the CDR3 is TGTGCCAGCAGTTACACACATAGACAGGGAGGATACACTGAAGCTTTCTTT.

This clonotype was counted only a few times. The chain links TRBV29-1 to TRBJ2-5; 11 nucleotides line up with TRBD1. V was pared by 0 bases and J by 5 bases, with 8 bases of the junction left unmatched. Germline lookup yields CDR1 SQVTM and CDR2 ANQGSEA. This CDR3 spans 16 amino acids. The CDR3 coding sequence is TGCAGCGTTGAAGATGGGGGACAGGGGGTCGATGAGACCCAGTACTTC. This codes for CSVEDGGQGVDETQYF. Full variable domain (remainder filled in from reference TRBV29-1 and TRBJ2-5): SAVISQKPSRDICQRGTSLTIQCQVDSQVTMMFWYRQQPGQSLTLIATANQGSEATYESGFVIDKFPISRPNLTFSTLTVSNMSPEDSSIYLCSVEDGGQGVDETQYFGPGTRLLVL.

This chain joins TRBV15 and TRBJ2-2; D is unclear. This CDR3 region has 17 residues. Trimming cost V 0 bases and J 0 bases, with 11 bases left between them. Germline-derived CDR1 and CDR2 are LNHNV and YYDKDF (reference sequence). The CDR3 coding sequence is TGTGCCACCAGCAGAGACCCCGCCGTGACGAACACCGGGGAGCTGTTTTTT. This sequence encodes CATSRDPAVTNTGELFF.

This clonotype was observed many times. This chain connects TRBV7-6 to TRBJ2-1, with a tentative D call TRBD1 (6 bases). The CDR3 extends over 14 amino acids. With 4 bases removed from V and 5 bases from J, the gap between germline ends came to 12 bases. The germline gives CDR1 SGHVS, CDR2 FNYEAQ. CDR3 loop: CASSSQGRDNEQFF. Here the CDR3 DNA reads TGTGCCAGCAGCTCACAGGGCCGTGACAATGAGCAGTTCTTC.

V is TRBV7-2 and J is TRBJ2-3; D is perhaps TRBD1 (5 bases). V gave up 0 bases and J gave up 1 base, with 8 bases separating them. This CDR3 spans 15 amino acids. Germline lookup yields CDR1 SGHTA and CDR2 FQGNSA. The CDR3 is CASSLAGHRTDTQYF. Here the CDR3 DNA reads TGTGCCAGCAGCTTAGCGGGGCATCGCACAGATACGCAGTATTTT.

In nucleotides, the CDR3 is TGTGCCAGCAGCGCTCCTCTAGCGGGGGGGCCCCAAGAGACCCAGTACTTC. Translated: CASSAPLAGGPQETQYF. The V and J genes are TRBV9 and TRBJ2-5; TRBD2 agrees at 12 bases. This CDR3 has 17 amino acids. Germline values: CDR1 SGDLS, CDR2 YYNGEE. V was pared by 3 bases and J by 1 base, with 7 bases of the junction left unmatched. The whole variable domain, remainder taken from reference TRBV9 and TRBJ2-5, is DSGVTQTPKHLITATGQRVTLRCSPRSGDLSVYWYQQSLDQGLQFLIQYYNGEERAKGNILERFSAQQFPDLHSELNLSSLELGDSALYFCASSAPLAGGPQETQYFGPGTRLLVL.

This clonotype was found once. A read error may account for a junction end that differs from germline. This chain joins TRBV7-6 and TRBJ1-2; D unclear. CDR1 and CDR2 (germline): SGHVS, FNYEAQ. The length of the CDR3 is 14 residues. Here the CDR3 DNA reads TGTGCCAACAGCTTATTGGCCACACAACTTGGCTACACCTTC. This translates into CANSLLATQLGYTF.

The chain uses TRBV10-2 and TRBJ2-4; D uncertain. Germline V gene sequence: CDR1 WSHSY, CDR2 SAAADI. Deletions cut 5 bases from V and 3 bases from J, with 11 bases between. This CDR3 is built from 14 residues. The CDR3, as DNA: TGCGCCAGCAGTCCAATCCCGGGCAAAAACATTCAGTACTTC. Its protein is CASSPIPGKNIQYF.

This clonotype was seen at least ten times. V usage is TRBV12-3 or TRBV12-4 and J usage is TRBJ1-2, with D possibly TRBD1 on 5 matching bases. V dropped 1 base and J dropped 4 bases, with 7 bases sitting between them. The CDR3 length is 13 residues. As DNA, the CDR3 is TGTGCCAGCAGTTTAGGGGGGGTCTATGGCTACACCTTC. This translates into CASSLGGVYGYTF.

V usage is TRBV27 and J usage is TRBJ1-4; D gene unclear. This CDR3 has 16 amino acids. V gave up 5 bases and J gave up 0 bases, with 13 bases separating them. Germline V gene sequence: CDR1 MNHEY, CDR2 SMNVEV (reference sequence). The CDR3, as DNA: TGTGCCAGCAGTCCCCTCGGGTTCGCAACTAATGAAAAACTGTTTTTT. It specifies CASSPLGFATNEKLFF.

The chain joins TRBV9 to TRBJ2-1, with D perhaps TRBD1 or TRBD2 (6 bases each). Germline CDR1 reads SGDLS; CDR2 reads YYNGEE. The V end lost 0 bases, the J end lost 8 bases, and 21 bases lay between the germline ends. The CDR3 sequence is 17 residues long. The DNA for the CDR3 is TGTGCCAGCAGCGTAGCTCGGGTGGGGGCTCCGGGGGATGAGCAGTTCTTC. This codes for CASSVARVGAPGDEQFF. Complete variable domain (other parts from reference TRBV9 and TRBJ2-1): DSGVTQTPKHLITATGQRVTLRCSPRSGDLSVYWYQQSLDQGLQFLIQYYNGEERAKGNILERFSAQQFPDLHSELNLSSLELGDSALYFCASSVARVGAPGDEQFFGPGTRLTVL.

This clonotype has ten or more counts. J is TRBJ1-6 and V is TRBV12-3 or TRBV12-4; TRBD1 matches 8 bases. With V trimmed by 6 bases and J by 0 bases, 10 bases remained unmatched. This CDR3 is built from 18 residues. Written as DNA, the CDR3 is TGTGCCAGCAGCTTCCTGACAGGGGCTCGCTCCTATAATTCACCCCTCCACTTT. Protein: CASSFLTGARSYNSPLHF.

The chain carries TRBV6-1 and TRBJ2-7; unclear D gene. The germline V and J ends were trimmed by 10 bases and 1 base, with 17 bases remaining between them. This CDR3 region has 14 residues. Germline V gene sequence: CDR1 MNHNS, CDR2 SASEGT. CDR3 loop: CATLAIGVSYEQYV. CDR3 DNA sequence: TGTGCCACCCTGGCTATTGGGGTATCCTACGAGCAGTACGTC.